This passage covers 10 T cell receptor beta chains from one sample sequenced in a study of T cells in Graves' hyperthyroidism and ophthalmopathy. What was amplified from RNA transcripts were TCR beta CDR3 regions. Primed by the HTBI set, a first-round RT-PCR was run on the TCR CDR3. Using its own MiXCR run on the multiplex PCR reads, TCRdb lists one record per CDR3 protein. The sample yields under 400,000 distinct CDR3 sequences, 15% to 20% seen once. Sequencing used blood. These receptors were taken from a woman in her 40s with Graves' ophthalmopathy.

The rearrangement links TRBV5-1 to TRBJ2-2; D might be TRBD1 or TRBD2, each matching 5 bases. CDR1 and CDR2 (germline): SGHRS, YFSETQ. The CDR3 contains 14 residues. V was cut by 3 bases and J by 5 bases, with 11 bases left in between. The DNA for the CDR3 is TGCGCCAGCAGCTCTGAGGGGAATACCGGGGAGCTGTTTTTT. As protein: CASSSEGNTGELFF.

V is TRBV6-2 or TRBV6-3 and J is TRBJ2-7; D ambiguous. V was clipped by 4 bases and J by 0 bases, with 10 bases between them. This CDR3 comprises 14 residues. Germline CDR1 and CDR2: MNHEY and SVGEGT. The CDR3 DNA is TGTGCCAGCAGTTCGGTGGGAAACTCCTACGAGCAGTACTTC. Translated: CASSSVGNSYEQYF.

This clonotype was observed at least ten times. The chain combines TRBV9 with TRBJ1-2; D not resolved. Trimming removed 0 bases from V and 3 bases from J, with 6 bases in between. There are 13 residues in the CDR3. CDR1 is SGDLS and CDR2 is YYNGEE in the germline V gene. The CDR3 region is CASSVETDYGYTF. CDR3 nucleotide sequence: TGTGCCAGCAGCGTAGAAACAGACTATGGCTACACCTTC.

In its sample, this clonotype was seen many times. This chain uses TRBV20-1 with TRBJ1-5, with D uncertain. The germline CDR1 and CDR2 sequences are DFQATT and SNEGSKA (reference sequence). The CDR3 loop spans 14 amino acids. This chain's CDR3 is CTPSWVGFGQPQHF. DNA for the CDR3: TGCACCCCCAGTTGGGTGGGCTTTGGACAGCCCCAGCATTTT.

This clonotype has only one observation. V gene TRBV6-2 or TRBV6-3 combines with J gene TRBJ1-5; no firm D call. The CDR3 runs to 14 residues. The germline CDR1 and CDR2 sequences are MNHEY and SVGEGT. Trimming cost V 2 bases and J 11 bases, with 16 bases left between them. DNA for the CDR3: TGTGCCAGCAGTTACGCCTCCTACTGGCAAGCCCAGCATTTT. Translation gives CASSYASYWQAQHF.

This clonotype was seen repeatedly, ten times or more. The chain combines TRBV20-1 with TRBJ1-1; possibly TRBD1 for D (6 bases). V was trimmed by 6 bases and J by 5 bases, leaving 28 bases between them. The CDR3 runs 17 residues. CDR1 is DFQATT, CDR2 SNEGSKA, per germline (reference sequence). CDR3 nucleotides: TGCAGTGCCCCTCCCGGTGGGGGCGCGTTTTGGGGGACTGAAGCTTTCTTT. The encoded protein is CSAPPGGGAFWGTEAFF.

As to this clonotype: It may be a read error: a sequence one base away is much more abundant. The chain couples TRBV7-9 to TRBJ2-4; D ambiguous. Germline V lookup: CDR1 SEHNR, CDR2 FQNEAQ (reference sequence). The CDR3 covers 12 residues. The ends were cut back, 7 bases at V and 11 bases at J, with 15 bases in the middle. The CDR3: CASIPLAGFQYF. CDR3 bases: TGTGCCAGCATCCCCCTTGCTGGATTTCAGTACTTC. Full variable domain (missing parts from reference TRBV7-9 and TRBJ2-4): DTGVSQNPRHKITKRGQNVTFRCDPISEHNRLYWYRQTLGQGPEFLTYFQNEAQLEKSRLLSDRFSAERPKGSFSTLEIQRTEQGDSAMYLCASIPLAGFQYFGAGTRLSVL.

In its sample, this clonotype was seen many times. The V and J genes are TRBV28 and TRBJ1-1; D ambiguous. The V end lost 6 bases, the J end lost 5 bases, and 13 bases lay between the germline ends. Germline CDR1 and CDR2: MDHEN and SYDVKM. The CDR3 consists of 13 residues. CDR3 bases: TGTGCCAGCAGGCCCTCCGGAGGGACTGAAGCTTTCTTT. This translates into CASRPSGGTEAFF. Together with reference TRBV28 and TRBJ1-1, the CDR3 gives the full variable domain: DVKVTQSSRYLVKRTGEKVFLECVQDMDHENMFWYRQDPGLGLRLIYFSYDVKMKEKGDIPEGYSVSREKKERFSLILESASTNQTSMYLCASRPSGGTEAFFGQGTRLTVV.

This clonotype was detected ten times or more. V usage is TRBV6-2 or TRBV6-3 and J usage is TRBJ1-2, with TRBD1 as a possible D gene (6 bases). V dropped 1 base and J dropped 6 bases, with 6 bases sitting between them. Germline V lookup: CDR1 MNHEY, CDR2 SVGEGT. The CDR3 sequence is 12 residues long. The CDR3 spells CASSYWTDGYTF. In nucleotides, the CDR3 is TGTGCCAGCAGTTACTGGACAGATGGCTACACCTTC.

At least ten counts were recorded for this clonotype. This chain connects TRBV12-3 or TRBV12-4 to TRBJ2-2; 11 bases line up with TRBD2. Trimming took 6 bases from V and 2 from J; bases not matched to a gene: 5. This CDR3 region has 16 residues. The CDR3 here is CASRPGLAVNTGELFF. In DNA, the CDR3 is TGTGCCAGCAGGCCGGGACTAGCGGTAAACACCGGGGAGCTGTTTTTT.